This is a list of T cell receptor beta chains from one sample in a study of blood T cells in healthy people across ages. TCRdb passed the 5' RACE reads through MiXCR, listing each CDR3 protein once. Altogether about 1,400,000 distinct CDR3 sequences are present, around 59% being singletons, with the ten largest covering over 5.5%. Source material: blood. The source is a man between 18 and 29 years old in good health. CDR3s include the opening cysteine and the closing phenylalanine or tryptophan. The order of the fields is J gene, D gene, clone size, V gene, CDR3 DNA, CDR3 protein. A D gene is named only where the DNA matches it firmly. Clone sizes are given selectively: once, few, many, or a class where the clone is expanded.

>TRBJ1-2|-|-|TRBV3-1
TGTGCCAGCAGCCAAGATATTGGCCGCGCCTCCTATGGCTACACCTTC
CASSQDIGRASYGYTF
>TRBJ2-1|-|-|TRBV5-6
TGTGCCAGCAGCCTAACGACAACTGAGCAGTTCTTC
CASSLTTTEQFF
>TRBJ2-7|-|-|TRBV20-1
TGCAGTGCTAGACCCCGGGACTTCGCATACGAGCAGTACTTC
CSARPRDFAYEQYF
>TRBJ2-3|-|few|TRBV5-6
TGTGCCAGCAGACCCGGCGGGGTCAGCACAGATACGCAGTATTTT
CASRPGGVSTDTQYF
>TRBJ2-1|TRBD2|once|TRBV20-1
TGCAGTGCTAGAGACCTTCGCGGGAGGATAGTCTACAATGAGCAGTTCTTC
CSARDLRGRIVYNEQFF
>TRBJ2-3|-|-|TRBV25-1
TGTGCCAGCATGAGCGGGCCCCCCACAGATACGCAGTATTTT
CASMSGPPTDTQYF
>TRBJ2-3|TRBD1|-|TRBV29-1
TGCAGCGTGAGCAGGGGGCTAGACACAGATACGCAGTATTTT
CSVSRGLDTDTQYF
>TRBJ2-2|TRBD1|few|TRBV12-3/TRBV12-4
TGTGCCAGCAGTTGGACCGGGACAGGAGTCACCGGGGAGCTGTTTTTT
CASSWTGTGVTGELFF
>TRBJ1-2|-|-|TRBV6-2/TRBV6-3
TGTGCCAGCATGGTCCCGGACAGCGGGAACTATGGCTACACCTTC
CASMVPDSGNYGYTF
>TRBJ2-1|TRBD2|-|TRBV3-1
TGTGCCAGCAGCCGCTACATTCGGGGGGACTTTAACTACAATGAGCAGTTCTTC
CASSRYIRGDFNYNEQFF